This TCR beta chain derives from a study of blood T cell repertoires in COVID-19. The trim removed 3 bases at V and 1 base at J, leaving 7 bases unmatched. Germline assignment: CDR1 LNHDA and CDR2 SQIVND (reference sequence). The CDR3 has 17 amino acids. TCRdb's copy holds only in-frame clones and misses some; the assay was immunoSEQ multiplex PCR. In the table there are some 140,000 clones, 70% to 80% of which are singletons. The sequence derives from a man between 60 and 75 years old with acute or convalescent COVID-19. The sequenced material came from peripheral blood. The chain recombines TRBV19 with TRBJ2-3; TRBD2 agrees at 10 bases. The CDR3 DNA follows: TGTGCCAGTAGTATCAATGCCCTAGCGGGAGGCACAGATACGCAGTATTTT. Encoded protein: CASSINALAGGTDTQYF.